The source of this TCR beta chain is a study of T cell changes during pregnancy in multiple sclerosis. The CDR3 is 15 residues long. Looked up from germline, CDR1 is SGHNT and CDR2 is YYREEE (reference sequence). V lost 4 bases, J lost 2 bases, and 12 bases lay in between. Generated by immunoSEQ multiplex PCR, the TCRdb table keeps only in-frame clones and is missing some. The sample lists 55,000 to 70,000 clones; 89% were seen once. J is TRBJ1-4 and V is TRBV5-4; tentatively, D is TRBD1 (5 bases). The specimen was peripheral blood, collected after pregnancy. The TCR was taken from a female donor with multiple sclerosis, enrolled in a pregnancy study. DNA for the CDR3: TGTGCCAGCAGCCCGGGGGGTACGACTAATGAAAAACTGTTTTTT. Its translation: CASSPGGTTNEKLFF. Full variable domain (remainder filled in from reference TRBV5-4 and TRBJ1-4): ETGVTQSPTHLIKTRGQQVTLRCSSQSGHNTVSWYQQALGQGPQFIFQYYREEENGRGNFPPRFSGLQFPNYSSELNVNALELDDSALYLCASSPGGTTNEKLFFGSGTQLSVL.